This T cell receptor beta chain comes out of a study of blood T cell repertoires in COVID-19 (dated by TCRdb to the early 2020s). At the level of the whole study: The collaborator samples originated in the United States, Italy and Spain and spanned the acute and convalescent phases of COVID-19. The dataset comprised deeply sampled blood TCRbeta repertoires from subjects exposed to, actively infected with, or recovered from COVID-19. The repertoires were released in a freely available public database meant as a resource for research on the immune response to SARS-CoV-2. HLA class I and class II types, where available, came from metadata supplied by the sample provider rather than from assay-based typing. A de-identified subject ID, COVID-19 status, age in years and sex were almost always included in the sample metadata. The prospective study material was composed of cDNA or gDNA derived from T cells, B-cell-depleted T cells, or PBMCs. The samples were drawn from the first 160 participants of the ongoing ImmuneRACE study and from 1,200 or so subjects provided by 6 global collaborators.

As concerns this clone: The target of this receptor is not known. Within one base of it there is no much larger clone, and no base qualities were kept.

Measured from the cysteine to the phenylalanine, the CDR3 is 13 residues long. CDR3 DNA is the only sequence kept; it has 39 bases, read in frame from the first base. The germline V gene provides CDR1 SGHRS and CDR2 YFSETQ. For this chain, trimming is 4 bases at the V end and 4 bases at the J end, and the number of junction bases without a gene match is 3. Participants in the prospective study were aged 18 to 89 years, lived in 20 to 25 United States geographic areas, and enrolled through a virtual design. In the prospective study, cohorts were assigned on the basis of participant-reported clinical history obtained from a screening survey and a study questionnaire. ImmuneRACE Cohort 3 recovered participants were defined by two consecutive negative NP/OP PCR tests, healthcare professional clearance, or symptom resolution. In the prospective study, whole blood, serum and a nasopharyngeal or oropharyngeal swab were collected from each participant by mobile phlebotomists. Prospective study participants could optionally give additional blood draws and questionnaires over an approximately 2-month period. Blood samples from the prospective study were shipped frozen or at room temperature prior to DNA extraction.

The research as a whole found: The quantity of clinical and demographic metadata differed by source and by participant and was supplied without curation.

TCRbeta CDR3 regions were amplified from genomic DNA using the immunoSEQ Assay, a bias-controlled multiplex PCR. As for how the authors treated the data: The number of nucleated cells in each sample was estimated by amplification of reference gene primers within the assay. To quantify the absolute abundance of each unique TCRbeta CDR3 rearrangement, sequence reads were collapsed and filtered. For each sample, productive Simpson clonality was calculated by taking the square root of Simpson's diversity index across productive rearrangements. Entries here come from immuneACCESS through TCRdb and include only in-frame sequences with V and J called. Some clones fail to appear in such tables; in the studies checked, an unresolved V gene covers under half of the shortfall, and the cause of the remainder is unknown. V and J calls and clone size are copied from that table; D and trimming were computed from the DNA. This sample is represented by roughly 250,000 clones; about 90% of them were singletons. The biggest ten clones account for around 1.8% of the sample.

Sequencing used PBMCs or T cells enriched from blood (not recorded which). The source is a woman in her late teens or twenties who had recovered from COVID-19. This chain joins TRBV5-1 to TRBJ2-3; 7 central bases correspond to TRBD1. The nucleotide sequence reads TGCGCCAGCAGCAACGACAGGGCAGATACGCAGTATTTT. It translates as CASSNDRADTQYF.